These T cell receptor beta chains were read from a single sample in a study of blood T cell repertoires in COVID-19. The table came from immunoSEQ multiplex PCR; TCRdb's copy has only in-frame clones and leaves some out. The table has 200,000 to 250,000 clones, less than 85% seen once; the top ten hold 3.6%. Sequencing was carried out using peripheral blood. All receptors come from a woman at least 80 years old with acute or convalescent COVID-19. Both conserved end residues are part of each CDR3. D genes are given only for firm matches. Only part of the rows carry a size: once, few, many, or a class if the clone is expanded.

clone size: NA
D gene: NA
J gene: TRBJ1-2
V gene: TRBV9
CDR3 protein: CASSVGDRLSYGYTF
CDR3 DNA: TGTGCCAGCAGCGTAGGAGACAGGCTGTCCTATGGCTACACCTTC

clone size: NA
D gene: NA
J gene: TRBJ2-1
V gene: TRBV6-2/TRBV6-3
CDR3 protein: CASSYELQGQFF
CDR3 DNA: TGTGCCAGCAGTTACGAACTACAAGGGCAGTTCTTC

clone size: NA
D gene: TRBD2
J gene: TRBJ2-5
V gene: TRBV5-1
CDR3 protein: CASSLAVLAGAQETQYF
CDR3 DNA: TGCGCCAGCAGCTTGGCCGTGCTAGCGGGGGCCCAAGAGACCCAGTACTTC

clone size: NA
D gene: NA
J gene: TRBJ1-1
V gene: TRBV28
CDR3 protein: CASSPGGGRKTEAFF
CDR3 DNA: TGTGCCAGCAGTCCCGGGGGGGGGCGAAAAACTGAAGCTTTCTTT

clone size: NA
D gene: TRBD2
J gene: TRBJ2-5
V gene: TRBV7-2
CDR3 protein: CASSPRRVAGDQYF
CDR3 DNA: TGTGCCAGCAGCCCCCGACGGGTAGCGGGTGACCAGTACTTC

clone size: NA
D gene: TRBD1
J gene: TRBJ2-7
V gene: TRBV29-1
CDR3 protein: CSARQGPPYEQYF
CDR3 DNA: TGCAGCGCTCGACAGGGGCCCCCCTACGAGCAGTACTTC

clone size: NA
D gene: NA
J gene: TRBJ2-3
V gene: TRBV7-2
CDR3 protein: CASSLVASQDTQYF
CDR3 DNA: TGTGCCAGCAGCTTAGTCGCGTCCCAAGATACGCAGTATTTT

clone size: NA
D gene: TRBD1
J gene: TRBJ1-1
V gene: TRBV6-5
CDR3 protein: CASSFQGADTEAFF
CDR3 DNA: TGTGCCAGCAGTTTTCAGGGGGCTGACACTGAAGCTTTCTTT

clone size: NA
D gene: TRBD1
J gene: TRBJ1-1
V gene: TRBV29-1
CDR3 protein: CSVRTGGDTEAFF
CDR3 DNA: TGCAGCGTTCGAACAGGGGGTGACACTGAAGCTTTCTTT

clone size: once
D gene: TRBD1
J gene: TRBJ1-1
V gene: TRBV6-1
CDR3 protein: CASSVGGRGLGREAFF
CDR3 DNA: TGTGCCAGCAGTGTTGGAGGCAGGGGGCTAGGACGTGAAGCTTTCTTT

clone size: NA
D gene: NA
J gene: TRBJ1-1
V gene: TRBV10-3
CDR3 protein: CAISTAGAVNTEAFF
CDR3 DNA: TGTGCCATCAGCACAGCAGGGGCGGTGAACACTGAAGCTTTCTTT

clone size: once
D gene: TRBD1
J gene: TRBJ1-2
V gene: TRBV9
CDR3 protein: CASSTALTGAGYTF
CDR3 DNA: TGTGCCAGCAGCACTGCCCTGACAGGGGCTGGCTACACCTTC

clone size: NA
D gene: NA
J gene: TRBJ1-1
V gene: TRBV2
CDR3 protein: CASSVYSNTEAFF
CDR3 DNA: TGTGCCAGCAGTGTATACAGCAACACTGAAGCTTTCTTT

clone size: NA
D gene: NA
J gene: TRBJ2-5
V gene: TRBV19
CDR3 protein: CASSQRGETQYF
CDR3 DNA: TGTGCCAGTAGTCAAAGGGGTGAGACCCAGTACTTC

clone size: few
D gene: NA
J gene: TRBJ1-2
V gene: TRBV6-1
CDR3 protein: CASSEQGESYGYTF
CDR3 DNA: TGTGCCAGCAGTGAACAGGGCGAGAGCTATGGCTACACCTTC

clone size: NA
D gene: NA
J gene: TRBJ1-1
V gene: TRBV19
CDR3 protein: CASSSTENTEAFF
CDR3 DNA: TGTGCCAGTAGTTCGACAGAGAACACTGAAGCTTTCTTT

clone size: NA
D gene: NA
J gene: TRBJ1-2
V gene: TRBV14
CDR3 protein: CASSRLTGAGGYTF
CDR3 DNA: TGTGCCAGCAGCCGACTTACAGGTGCCGGTGGCTACACCTTC

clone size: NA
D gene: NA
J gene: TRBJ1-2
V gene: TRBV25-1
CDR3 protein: CASSPGHQSVYGYTF
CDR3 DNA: TGTGCCAGCAGCCCGGGACACCAGAGCGTCTATGGCTACACCTTC

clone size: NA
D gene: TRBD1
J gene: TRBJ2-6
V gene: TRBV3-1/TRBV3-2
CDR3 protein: CASSLGQGAGANVLTF
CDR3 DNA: TGTGCCAGCAGCCTAGGACAGGGGGCTGGGGCCAACGTCCTGACTTTC

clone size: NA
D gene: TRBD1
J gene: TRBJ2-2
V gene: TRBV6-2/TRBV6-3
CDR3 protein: CASSYGTGSNTGELFF
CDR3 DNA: TGTGCCAGCAGTTACGGGACAGGGTCGAACACCGGGGAGCTGTTTTTT

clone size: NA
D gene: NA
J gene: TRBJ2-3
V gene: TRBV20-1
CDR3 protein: CSAAGFNTQYF
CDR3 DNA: TGCAGCGCCGCTGGCTTTAATACGCAGTATTTT

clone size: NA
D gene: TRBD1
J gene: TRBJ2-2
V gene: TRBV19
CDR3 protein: CASRKGQGWTGELFF
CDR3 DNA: TGTGCCAGTAGAAAAGGACAGGGGTGGACCGGGGAGCTGTTTTTT

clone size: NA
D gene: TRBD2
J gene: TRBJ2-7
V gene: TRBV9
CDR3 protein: CASSVDISGVSEQYF
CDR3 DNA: TGTGCCAGCAGCGTAGATATTAGCGGGGTGTCCGAGCAGTACTTC

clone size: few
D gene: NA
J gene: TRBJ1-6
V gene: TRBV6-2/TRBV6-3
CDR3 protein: CASSFPGWSAPIGLLHF
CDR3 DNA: TGTGCCAGCAGTTTTCCTGGGTGGTCCGCCCCCATAGGACTACTCCACTTT

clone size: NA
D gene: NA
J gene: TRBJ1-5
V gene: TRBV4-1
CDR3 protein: CASSQDQAGRNQPQHF
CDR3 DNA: TGCGCCAGCAGCCAAGATCAGGCAGGGAGGAATCAGCCCCAGCATTTT

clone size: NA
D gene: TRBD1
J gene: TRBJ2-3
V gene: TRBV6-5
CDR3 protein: CASKMDRGRTDTQYF
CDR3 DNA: TGTGCCAGCAAGATGGACAGGGGACGTACAGATACGCAGTATTTT

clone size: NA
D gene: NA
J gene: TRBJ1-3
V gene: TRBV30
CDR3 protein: CGGASRAANTIYF
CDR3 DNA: TGTGGGGGAGCGTCGCGAGCTGCAAACACCATATATTTT

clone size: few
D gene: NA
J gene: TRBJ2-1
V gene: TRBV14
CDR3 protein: CASSLIGAGEQFF
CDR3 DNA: TGTGCCAGCAGCCTGATTGGGGCAGGTGAGCAGTTCTTC

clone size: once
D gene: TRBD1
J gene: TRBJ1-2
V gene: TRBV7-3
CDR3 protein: CASSLTDRVTYGYTF
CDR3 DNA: TGTGCCAGCAGCTTAACAGACAGGGTTACTTATGGCTACACCTTC

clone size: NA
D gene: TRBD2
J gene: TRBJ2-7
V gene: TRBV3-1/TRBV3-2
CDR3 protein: CASSPLGLAGTYEQYF
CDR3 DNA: TGTGCCAGCAGCCCCCTAGGGCTAGCGGGTACCTACGAGCAGTACTTC

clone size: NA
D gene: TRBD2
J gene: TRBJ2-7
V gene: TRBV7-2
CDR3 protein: CASSLVGGLASSYEQYF
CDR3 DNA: TGTGCCAGCAGCTTAGTGGGGGGACTAGCAAGCTCCTACGAGCAGTACTTC

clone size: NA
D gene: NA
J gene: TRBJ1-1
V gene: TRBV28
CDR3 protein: CASSFRQANTEAFF
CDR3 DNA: TGTGCCAGCAGTTTCAGACAGGCAAACACTGAAGCTTTCTTT

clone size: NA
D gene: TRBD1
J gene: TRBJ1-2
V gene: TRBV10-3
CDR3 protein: CAISGQGSGYTF
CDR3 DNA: TGTGCCATCAGTGGACAGGGAAGCGGCTACACCTTC

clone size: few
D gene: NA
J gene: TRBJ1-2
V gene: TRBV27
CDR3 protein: CASRSILGANYGYTF
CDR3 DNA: TGTGCCAGCAGGTCAATATTAGGAGCTAACTATGGCTACACCTTC

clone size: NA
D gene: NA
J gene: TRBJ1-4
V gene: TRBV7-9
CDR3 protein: CASSSHSDNEKLFF
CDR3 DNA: TGTGCCAGCAGCTCACACAGTGATAATGAAAAACTGTTTTTT

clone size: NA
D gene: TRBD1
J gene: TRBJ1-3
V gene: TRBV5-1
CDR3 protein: CASSWGQVARGNTIYF
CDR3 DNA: TGCGCCAGCAGCTGGGGACAGGTCGCACGTGGAAACACCATATATTTT

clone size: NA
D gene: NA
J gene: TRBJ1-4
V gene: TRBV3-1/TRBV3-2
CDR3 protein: CASSQVAWEKLFF
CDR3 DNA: TGTGCCAGCAGCCAAGTGGCGTGGGAGAAACTGTTTTTT

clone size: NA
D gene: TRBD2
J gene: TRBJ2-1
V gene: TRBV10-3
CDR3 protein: CAISFTSGGLVNEQFF
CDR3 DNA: TGTGCCATCAGTTTTACTAGCGGGGGGCTGGTTAATGAGCAGTTCTTC

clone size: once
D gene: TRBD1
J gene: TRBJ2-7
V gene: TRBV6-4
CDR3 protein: CASSLGQGFEQYF
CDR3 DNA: TGTGCCAGCAGCTTGGGACAGGGGTTTGAGCAGTACTTC

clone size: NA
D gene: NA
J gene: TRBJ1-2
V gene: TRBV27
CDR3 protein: CASSFGQPGDYGYTF
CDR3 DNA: TGTGCCAGCAGCTTTGGACAGCCAGGAGACTATGGCTACACCTTC

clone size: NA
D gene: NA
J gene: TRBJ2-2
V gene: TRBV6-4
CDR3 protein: CASSGQGTGELFF
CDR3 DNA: TGTGCCAGCAGTGGCCAGGGCACCGGGGAGCTGTTTTTT